These 2 T cell receptor beta chains originate from one sample sequenced in a study of early T cells in non-severe SARS-CoV-2 infection. One entry per CDR3 protein, called by TCRdb with MiXCR from the 5' RACE reads. The data hold tens of thousands of distinct CDR3 sequences, with roughly 12% observed a single time. Sequenced: whole blood. Receptor source: an adult who was a healthcare worker with PCR-confirmed SARS-CoV-2 infection or an uninfected control (not recorded which).

This clonotype was seen ten or more times. This chain links TRBV29-1 with TRBJ2-7; possible D gene TRBD2, 5 bases. With 4 bases removed from V and 3 bases from J, the gap between germline ends came to 10 bases. The CDR3 sequence is 12 residues long. Germline CDR1 is SQVTM and CDR2 is ANQGSEA. CDR3 in DNA: TGCAGCGTTGGGCCGGGATTCTACGAGCAGTACTTC. Amino acid sequence: CSVGPGFYEQYF.

This clonotype appeared many times. This chain links TRBV12-3 or TRBV12-4 with TRBJ1-3; 10 bases match TRBD1. V dropped 5 bases and J dropped 4; count of bases not matched to a gene: 5. The CDR3 is 15 residues long. CDR3 DNA: TGTGCCAGCAGTGGGGGACAGGGGAAAGGAAACACCATATATTTT. Translation gives CASSGGQGKGNTIYF.